This note documents a single TCR beta chain sequence. This record belongs to a study of blood T cell repertoires in COVID-19. Study in general: There were acute and convalescent COVID-19 samples, and they came from the United States, Italy and Spain. The cDNA or gDNA used as material had been derived from T cells, B-cell-depleted T cells, or PBMCs.

The CDR3 covers 15 residues. Germline lookup yields CDR1 SGHVS and CDR2 FQNEAQ. Trimming cost V 6 bases and J 3 bases; bases outside gene matches: 7. Authors' data handling: Reference gene primer amplification yielded estimated nucleated cell counts. Clones were read by immunoSEQ multiplex PCR, and TCRdb kept only the in-frame ones, dropping some. That table furnishes V, J and clone size, whereas the DNA furnished D and trimming. This table has about 130,000 clones, roughly 90% appearing once. Sample: peripheral blood. The TCR sequence derives from a man in his fifties with active COVID-19. This rearrangement joins TRBV7-8 to TRBJ2-2; 7 positions match TRBD1. The CDR3 region is CASSPRQGYTGELFF. CDR3 coding DNA: TGTGCCAGCAGTCCAAGACAGGGATACACCGGGGAGCTGTTTTTT.